A selection of T cell receptor beta chains follows, all from one sample in a study of blood T cell repertoires in COVID-19. Sequencing was performed with immunoSEQ multiplex PCR; in TCRdb, only in-frame clones are kept and a portion is missing. There are around 100,000 clones in the sample; 88% occur only once, and roughly 4.7% lies in the top ten. Sequenced sample: peripheral blood. The receptors stem from a human donor in a cohort sampled during active COVID-19. Each CDR3 is given with its conserved first and last residue. Fields, in order: V gene, D gene, J gene, clone size, CDR3 DNA, CDR3 protein. The D gene is left open where the match is weak. Size is omitted from some rows. Given values are once, few, many or a class for expanded clones.

v_gene: TRBV7-2
d_gene: .
j_gene: TRBJ1-5
abundance: few
CDR3nt: TGTGCCAGCAGCCCCGGAGGGGCCGGGTGGCAGCCCCAGCATTTT
CDR3aa: CASSPGGAGWQPQHF

v_gene: TRBV28
d_gene: .
j_gene: TRBJ2-2
abundance: many
CDR3nt: TGTGCCAGCAGTTCAACAGGCAGGGGAGGGACCGGGGAGCTGTTTTTT
CDR3aa: CASSSTGRGGTGELFF

v_gene: TRBV7-8
d_gene: .
j_gene: TRBJ2-3
abundance: .
CDR3nt: TGTGCCAGCAGCTTAGAAGGGGCAACGCAGTATTTT
CDR3aa: CASSLEGATQYF

v_gene: TRBV21-1
d_gene: .
j_gene: TRBJ1-6
abundance: .
CDR3nt: TGTGCCAGCAGCAGGAATGGGGACTTTGGCTCACCCCTCCACTTT
CDR3aa: CASSRNGDFGSPLHF

v_gene: TRBV6-5
d_gene: .
j_gene: TRBJ1-6
abundance: .
CDR3nt: TGTGCCAGCCAGGACAGACGGAATTCACCCCTCCACTTT
CDR3aa: CASQDRRNSPLHF

v_gene: TRBV3-1/TRBV3-2
d_gene: TRBD2
j_gene: TRBJ2-1
abundance: .
CDR3nt: TGTGCCAGCAGCCAAGCCCAGGAGGGCCTGCGGGAGATTCTCAATGAGCAGTTCTTC
CDR3aa: CASSQAQEGLREILNEQFF

v_gene: TRBV19
d_gene: .
j_gene: TRBJ2-1
abundance: .
CDR3nt: TGTGCCAGTAGTCTCAATGAGAGGAAGCAGTTCTTC
CDR3aa: CASSLNERKQFF

v_gene: TRBV5-1
d_gene: .
j_gene: TRBJ2-7
abundance: .
CDR3nt: TGCGCCAGCAGCCTCGAGGGGGGGAGCTCCTACGAGCAGTACTTC
CDR3aa: CASSLEGGSSYEQYF

v_gene: TRBV11-2
d_gene: .
j_gene: TRBJ2-2
abundance: .
CDR3nt: TGTGCCAGCTGCTTCGGTAGCGGCACCGGGGAGCTGTTTTTT
CDR3aa: CASCFGSGTGELFF

v_gene: TRBV7-2
d_gene: .
j_gene: TRBJ1-2
abundance: .
CDR3nt: TGTGCCAGCAGCTTATACAGGGCCAACTATGGCTACACCTTC
CDR3aa: CASSLYRANYGYTF

v_gene: TRBV9
d_gene: .
j_gene: TRBJ2-3
abundance: .
CDR3nt: TGTGCCAGCAGCGTAGAACCGGGAGGCACAGATACGCAGTATTTT
CDR3aa: CASSVEPGGTDTQYF

v_gene: TRBV6-4
d_gene: .
j_gene: TRBJ1-2
abundance: .
CDR3nt: TGTGCCAGCAGTGACGGTGGACAGACGGGCTACACCTTC
CDR3aa: CASSDGGQTGYTF

v_gene: TRBV5-1
d_gene: .
j_gene: TRBJ1-3
abundance: once
CDR3nt: TGCGCCAGCAGCCCGGGGTTACTTATCAGAAACACCATATATTTT
CDR3aa: CASSPGLLIRNTIYF

v_gene: TRBV2
d_gene: .
j_gene: TRBJ1-5
abundance: .
CDR3nt: TGTGCCAGCAGTGAACCCCTGGACTGGGTGAATCAGCCCCAGCATTTT
CDR3aa: CASSEPLDWVNQPQHF

v_gene: TRBV10-3
d_gene: .
j_gene: TRBJ1-2
abundance: .
CDR3nt: TGTGCCATCAGTGAGGATCGGAGCGGCTACACCTTC
CDR3aa: CAISEDRSGYTF

v_gene: TRBV30
d_gene: TRBD2
j_gene: TRBJ2-3
abundance: .
CDR3nt: TGTGCCTGGAGCCATAGCGGGAGTACTAGCACAGATACGCAGTATTTT
CDR3aa: CAWSHSGSTSTDTQYF

v_gene: TRBV5-1
d_gene: TRBD2
j_gene: TRBJ2-2
abundance: few
CDR3nt: TGCGCCAGCAGCTTGGACCGACTAGCTAGGGCCGGGGAGCTGTTTTTT
CDR3aa: CASSLDRLARAGELFF

v_gene: TRBV19
d_gene: .
j_gene: TRBJ2-2
abundance: .
CDR3nt: TGTGCCAGTAGTACCCGGAGCAGGGGGGCGAACACCGGGGAGCTGTTTTTT
CDR3aa: CASSTRSRGANTGELFF

v_gene: TRBV13
d_gene: TRBD1
j_gene: TRBJ1-2
abundance: .
CDR3nt: TGTGCCAGCAGCTTCCGAGGCGGGACAGGGGGCAGATGGGGCTACACCTTC
CDR3aa: CASSFRGGTGGRWGYTF

v_gene: TRBV10-3
d_gene: .
j_gene: TRBJ2-1
abundance: once
CDR3nt: TGTGCCATCAGTGAGTCCGGGGGAGTTAGGGAGCAGTTCTTC
CDR3aa: CAISESGGVREQFF

v_gene: TRBV11-2
d_gene: TRBD2
j_gene: TRBJ2-7
abundance: .
CDR3nt: TGTGCCAGCAGTTCCTCTCTACTAGCGGGATTTTACGAGCAGTACTTC
CDR3aa: CASSSSLLAGFYEQYF

v_gene: TRBV24-1
d_gene: TRBD1
j_gene: TRBJ1-2
abundance: .
CDR3nt: TGTGCCACCAGTGAAACCGGGACAGGCTATGGCTACACCTTC
CDR3aa: CATSETGTGYGYTF

v_gene: TRBV7-3
d_gene: .
j_gene: TRBJ2-1
abundance: .
CDR3nt: TGTGCCAGCAGCTTATTTGGTGGGAGAGGCGGGAATGAGCAGTTCTTC
CDR3aa: CASSLFGGRGGNEQFF

v_gene: TRBV27
d_gene: .
j_gene: TRBJ1-1
abundance: few
CDR3nt: TGTGCCAGCAGTACCCCGGGCAGGGCCTCTGAAGCTTTCTTT
CDR3aa: CASSTPGRASEAFF

v_gene: TRBV6-5
d_gene: TRBD2
j_gene: TRBJ2-4
abundance: .
CDR3nt: TGTGCCAGCAGGGGGGGACTAGCGGGAAACATTCAGTACTTC
CDR3aa: CASRGGLAGNIQYF